The clone carrying this TCR beta chain was counted at least ten times. Its specificity is unknown. Looked up from germline, CDR1 is SEHNR and CDR2 is FQNEAQ (reference sequence). V was clipped by 4 bases and J by 7 bases, with 8 bases between them. CDR3 length: 11 amino acids. The sample belongs to a study of T cells in Graves' hyperthyroidism and ophthalmopathy. Overall study results and limits: Expanded thyroid clonotypes (above 0.001) were mostly also found in blood.

Patients showing uncontrolled infection, other autoimmune disease, pregnancy or lactation were ineligible. The PBMCs were sourced from fresh peripheral blood (around 9.3 ml). It was RNA transcripts that yielded the amplified TCR beta CDR3 regions. HTBI primers were the set used in a first-round RT-PCR of the TCR CDR3. Via MiXCR, TCRdb re-called the multiplex PCR reads, giving one row per CDR3 protein. This table holds about 600,000 distinct CDR3 sequences, approximately 15% found once. This TCR came from a woman aged 18-35 years with Graves' ophthalmopathy. This chain links TRBV7-9 with TRBJ2-7, with D tentatively TRBD2 (5 bases). Specimen: blood. CDR3 loop: CASSSSGEQYF. CDR3 DNA sequence: TGTGCCAGCAGCTCTTCGGGGGAGCAGTACTTC.